This T cell receptor (beta chain) comes out of a study of shared clonotypes between healthy human individuals. The length of the CDR3 is 13 residues. Germline V lookup: CDR1 SNHLY, CDR2 FYNNEI. As to this clone: Relative to the germline gene, one junction end is altered; a read error may explain this.

When samples were unsorted, tens of millions of PBMCs were used for genomic DNA. The protocol was immunoSEQ multiplex PCR, while the TCRdb copy is restricted to in-frame clones and leaves out a portion. The table shows about 500,000 clones, with around 77% occurring only once. The sample was PBMCs. The receptor was isolated from a woman aged 40 to 50 in good health. Some clones in this sample may be carry-over from other donors' samples. The V gene is TRBV2, the J gene TRBJ1-5, with 7 nucleotides matching TRBD1. CDR3 residues: CASRTGPPQPRHF. CDR3 sequence (DNA): TGTGCCAGCAGGACAGGGCCGCCTCAGCCCCGGCATTTT.